The 5 T cell receptor beta chains in this list originate from one sample, sequenced in a study of T cells in Graves' hyperthyroidism and ophthalmopathy. It was RNA transcripts that yielded the amplified TCR beta CDR3 regions. Carried out on the TCR CDR3, a first-round RT-PCR used the HTBI primer set. From the multiplex PCR reads, TCRdb called clonotypes with MiXCR, one entry per CDR3 protein. The sample comprises roughly 660,000 distinct CDR3 sequences, around 16% of which are singletons, and 15% to 17% rests with the top ten. Sequenced material: blood. These receptors came from a man aged 50 to 60 with Graves' hyperthyroidism.

The sample holds many counts of this clonotype. The genes are TRBV2 and TRBJ1-4; D perhaps matches TRBD1 (6 bases). CDR3 length equals 14 residues. V lost 5 bases, J lost 7 bases, and 14 bases lay in between. The germline gives CDR1 SNHLY, CDR2 FYNNEI. The CDR3 region is CASSWTVESEKLFF. CDR3 bases: TGTGCCAGCAGTTGGACAGTTGAAAGTGAAAAACTGTTTTTT.

The rearrangement links TRBV6-1 to TRBJ2-3, with 9 bases identical to TRBD2. The CDR3 is made up of 16 amino acids. V was pared by 7 bases and J by 6 bases, with 14 bases of the junction left unmatched. Germline loops: CDR1 MNHNS, CDR2 SASEGT. CDR3 sequence: CASTPNLAGRRDTQYF. The CDR3 DNA follows: TGTGCCAGCACCCCCAACCTAGCGGGGCGACGCGATACGCAGTATTTT.

This clonotype was detected only a few times. The chain couples TRBV30 to TRBJ2-7; D may be TRBD2 (6 bases). The germline V and J ends were trimmed by 2 bases and 3 bases, with 20 bases remaining between them. CDR3 length: 16 amino acids. The germline V gene encodes CDR1 GTSNPN and CDR2 SVGIG (reference sequence). In DNA, the CDR3 is TGTGCCTGGAGTCCGCCCAAACTAGCAGTAGGCTACGAGCAGTACTTC. Translated: CAWSPPKLAVGYEQYF.

V and J are TRBV7-2 and TRBJ2-1; 12 bases line up with TRBD2. The trim removed 5 bases at V and 6 bases at J, leaving 11 bases unmatched. The CDR3 totals 17 residues. In germline, CDR1 is SGHTA, CDR2 FQGNSA. The CDR3, as DNA: TGTGCCAGCAGCCTAAACCCTAGCGGGAGGGCCGGCAATGAGCAGTTCTTC. Protein: CASSLNPSGRAGNEQFF.

This clonotype was counted many times. V and J are TRBV7-3 and TRBJ2-3; the match to TRBD2 covers 7 bases. The germline CDR1 and CDR2 sequences are SGHTA and FQGTGA. The CDR3 is 14 amino acids. The V gene end was trimmed by 3 bases and the J gene end by 3 bases; junction bases not matched to a gene: 3. The CDR3 loop is CASSFGGSTDTQYF. CDR3 DNA sequence: TGTGCCAGCAGCTTTGGCGGGAGTACAGATACGCAGTATTTT.